The 14 T cell receptor beta chains below were found in one sample sequenced in a study of blood T cells in healthy people across ages. The use of a sample-barcoded 5' primer and a J-beta primer mix characterized a second PCR of roughly 6 to 11 cycles. TCRdb redid the calling of the 5' RACE reads with MiXCR, one entry per CDR3 protein. There are roughly 500,000 distinct CDR3 sequences in the sample; nearly 25% occur only once, and roughly 9% lies in the top ten. The same data also contributed to another study, on T cells of mothers and their children.

Sequencing was carried out using blood. The receptors come from a boy younger than 18 in good health.

The chain is built from TRBV7-2 and TRBJ1-4; no firm D call. Germline loops: CDR1 SGHTA, CDR2 FQGNSA. The V gene lost 0 bases and the J gene lost 6 bases, with 5 bases spanning the gap. The CDR3 spans 13 residues. CDR3 amino acids: CASSLARDEKLFF. The CDR3 DNA sequence: TGTGCCAGCAGCTTAGCTAGGGATGAAAAACTGTTTTTT.

The chain combines TRBV28 with TRBJ2-3, with TRBD2 matching 11 bases. J lost 8 bases, V lost 6 bases, and 16 bases had no gene match. Germline V gives CDR1 MDHEN, CDR2 SYDVKM. The length of the CDR3 is 17 residues. DNA for the CDR3: TGTGCCAGCAGAGACCAGGGACTAGCGGACTCAAGGGGTACGCAGTATTTT. Translated: CASRDQGLADSRGTQYF.

In its sample, this clonotype was seen a few times. The genes are TRBV3-1 and TRBJ2-5; a weak D match, TRBD2 (5 bases). In germline, CDR1 is LGHDT, CDR2 YNNKEL (reference sequence). V was cut by 4 bases and J by 2 bases, with 8 bases left in between. The CDR3 is 13 residues long. CDR3 in DNA: TGTGCCAGCAGCCCGGACTGGCAAGAGACCCAGTACTTC. Amino acids: CASSPDWQETQYF.

This chain joins TRBV3-1 and TRBJ2-5; no reliable D call. The end of the DNA aligns better with TRBJ2-1, so the J call may be wrong. The germline V gene encodes CDR1 LGHDT and CDR2 YNNKEL (reference sequence). The CDR3 spans 12 residues. CDR3 nucleotides: TGTGCCAGCAGCTTCCTCGTCGATGAGCAGTTCTTC. As protein: CASSFLVDEQFF.

The chain carries TRBV4-1 and TRBJ2-5, with TRBD1 as a possible D gene (5 bases). The CDR3 is 14 amino acids. Trimming cost V 1 base and J 4 bases, with 10 bases left between them. CDR1 and CDR2 from the germline V gene are MGHRA and YSYEKL. The CDR3 sequence: CASSQVGQGETQYF. The CDR3 DNA is TGCGCCAGCAGCCAAGTAGGGCAGGGAGAGACCCAGTACTTC.

This clonotype was seen a single time. The genes are TRBV6-2 or TRBV6-3 and TRBJ1-6, with TRBD1 matching 10 bases. The junction had 12 bases not matched to a gene; V was cut back by 6 bases and J by 7 bases. The CDR3 runs 17 residues. Germline assignment: CDR1 MNHEY and CDR2 SVGEGT. DNA for the CDR3: TGTGCCAGCAGCCCGGGACAGGGGAAAATCGGGAATTCACCCCTCCACTTT. It translates to CASSPGQGKIGNSPLHF.

This clonotype has only a few counts. This chain joins TRBV5-1 and TRBJ1-1; the D is unclear. This CDR3 is built from 13 residues. Germline CDR1 is SGHRS and CDR2 is YFSETQ. Trimming pared 2 bases from V and 5 bases from J, leaving 10 bases between. The CDR3 bases are TGCGCCAGCAGCTTCGAGTTCGGGACTGAAGCTTTCTTT. It encodes CASSFEFGTEAFF. The whole variable domain, filled in from reference TRBV5-1 and TRBJ1-1, reads KAGVTQTPRYLIKTRGQQVTLSCSPISGHRSVSWYQQTPGQGLQFLFEYFSETQRNKGNFPGRFSGRQFSNSRSEMNVSTLELGDSALYLCASSFEFGTEAFFGQGTRLTVV.

This clonotype appeared a few times. This sequence joins TRBV4-3 and TRBJ2-2; 8 nucleotides agree with TRBD2. Trimming cost V 3 bases and J 1 base; bases outside gene matches: 13. The CDR3 covers 19 residues. Germline V gene lookup returns CDR1 LGHNA and CDR2 YSLEER. The DNA of the CDR3 is TGCGCCAGCAGCCATCTACTAGGGCGGGGGGAAATGAACACCGGGGAGCTGTTTTTT. Translated: CASSHLLGRGEMNTGELFF.

This chain joins TRBV28 and TRBJ2-7; D gene unclear. This CDR3 region has 14 residues. The V end was cut by 7 bases, the J end by 4 bases, with 17 bases between. Germline loops: CDR1 MDHEN, CDR2 SYDVKM. CDR3 in DNA: TGTGCCAGCACCCCCTTGTCGGTGGGGTACGAGCAGTACTTC. Amino acids: CASTPLSVGYEQYF.

There are a few counts of this clonotype. V and J are TRBV7-3 and TRBJ2-5, with D possibly being TRBD2 (5 bases). The J call could be wrong; TRBJ2-1 is a better fit for the DNA end. Germline V CDR1 and CDR2: SGHTA, FQGTGA. This CDR3 region has 16 residues. CDR3 protein: CASSLALWEKYNEQFF. The CDR3 bases are TGTGCCAGCAGCTTAGCATTGTGGGAGAAATACAATGAGCAGTTCTTC.

This clonotype appeared a few times. The rearrangement uses TRBV3-1 and TRBJ1-2; D is ambiguous. This CDR3 is built from 14 residues. In germline, CDR1 is LGHDT, CDR2 YNNKEL (reference sequence). Trimming removed 1 base at V and 4 bases at J, with 10 bases between. This CDR3 reads CASSQGTPVYGYTF. Written as DNA, the CDR3 is TGTGCCAGCAGCCAAGGCACACCAGTCTATGGCTACACCTTC.

The chain joins TRBV12-3 or TRBV12-4 to TRBJ1-1; D is unclear. This CDR3 is built from 15 residues. Deletions cut 6 bases from V and 2 bases from J, with 16 bases between. CDR3 nucleotide sequence: TGTGCCAGCAGACACTACCTAGCGCTTAACACTGAAGCTTTCTTT. It codes for CASRHYLALNTEAFF.

On this clonotype: The junction departs from the called germline gene at one end, perhaps through a read error. The chain has TRBV7-3 and TRBJ2-3; 9 bases are a match to TRBD2. Germline V gene sequence: CDR1 SGHTA, CDR2 FQGTGA. This CDR3 region has 15 residues. The DNA for the CDR3 is TGTGCCAGCAGCTTAGGACTAGCGAGCAAAGATACGCAGTATTTT. This codes for CASSLGLASKDTQYF. Drawing the rest from reference TRBV7-3 and TRBJ2-3, the complete variable domain is GAGVSQTPSNKVTEKGKYVELRCDPISGHTALYWYRQSLGQGPEFLIYFQGTGAADDSGLPNDRFFAVRPEGSVSTLKIQRTERGDSAVYLCASSLGLASKDTQYFGPGTRLTVL.

This clonotype was recorded a few times. The chain is built from TRBV7-9 and TRBJ2-5; D possibly uses TRBD1 or TRBD2 (5 bases each). Germline V gene lookup returns CDR1 SEHNR and CDR2 FQNEAQ (reference sequence). The CDR3 runs to 14 residues. V was shortened by 5 bases and J by 2 bases, with 12 bases between the two germline ends. CDR3 sequence: CASSRDGTQETQYF. The CDR3 nucleotides read TGTGCCAGCAGCCGGGACGGAACACAAGAGACCCAGTACTTC.